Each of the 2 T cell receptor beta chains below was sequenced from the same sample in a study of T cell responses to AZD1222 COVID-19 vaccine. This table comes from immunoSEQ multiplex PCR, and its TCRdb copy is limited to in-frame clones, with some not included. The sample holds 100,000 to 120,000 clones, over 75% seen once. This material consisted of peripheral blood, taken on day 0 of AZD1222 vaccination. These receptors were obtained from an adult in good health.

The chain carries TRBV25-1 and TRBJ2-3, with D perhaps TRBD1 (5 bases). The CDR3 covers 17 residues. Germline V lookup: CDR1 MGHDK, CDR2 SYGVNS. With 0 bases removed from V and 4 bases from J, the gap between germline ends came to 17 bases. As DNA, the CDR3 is TGTGCCAGCAGTGAATATCAGCAGGGCGTTCGGGCAGATACGCAGTATTTT. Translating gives CASSEYQQGVRADTQYF.

DNA for the CDR3: TGTGCCAGCAGCCGAGCCCTGACAGGGAATGGCTACACCTTC. Amino acids: CASSRALTGNGYTF. The chain is built from TRBV7-9 and TRBJ1-2; TRBD1 matches 7 bases. Germline loops: CDR1 SEHNR, CDR2 FQNEAQ (reference sequence). This CDR3 region has 14 residues. The V gene end was trimmed by 5 bases and the J gene end by 6 bases; junction bases not matched to a gene: 9. Together with reference TRBV7-9 and TRBJ1-2, the CDR3 gives the full variable domain: DTGVSQNPRHKITKRGQNVTFRCDPISEHNRLYWYRQTLGQGPEFLTYFQNEAQLEKSRLLSDRFSAERPKGSFSTLEIQRTEQGDSAMYLCASSRALTGNGYTFGSGTRLTVV.